Below are 7 T cell receptor beta chains sequenced from a single sample in a study of cytomegalovirus exposure and HLA in healthy donors (TCRdb year 2017). Library preparation used the immunoSEQ multiplex PCR assay. A mixture of 60 forward primers for TCR Vbeta segments and 13 reverse primers for TCR Jbeta segments was used in the multiplex PCR. TCRdb stores this immuneACCESS table with in-frame sequences only. Part of the clones is absent; in the studies checked, under half of the shortfall reflects unresolved V genes, and no reason is known for the rest. The sample table shows about 91,000 clones, and roughly 86% are seen once. The ten largest clones capture roughly 9% of the sample. The source material was PBMCs. These receptors all come from a man aged 25 to 40 in good health and CMV-seropositive.

This chain connects TRBV6-1 to TRBJ2-2; TRBD2 might be the D (5 bases). CDR1 MNHNS and CDR2 SASEGT come from the germline V gene. Deletions cut 7 bases from V and 5 bases from J, with 11 bases between. CDR3 length equals 13 residues. The CDR3, as DNA: TGTGCCAGCATCGAGGGTTGGACCGGGGAGCTGTTTTTT. Its translation: CASIEGWTGELFF.

The chain recombines TRBV11-2 with TRBJ2-7; 9 bases agree with TRBD2. This CDR3 is 16 amino acids long. The germline V gene encodes CDR1 SGHAT and CDR2 FQNNGV. The V gene end was trimmed by 5 bases and the J gene end by 2 bases; junction bases not matched to a gene: 10. The CDR3 is CASSRAGSGRPYEQYF. The DNA of the CDR3 is TGTGCCAGCAGCCGAGCGGGTAGCGGGAGACCCTACGAGCAGTACTTC. Variable domain in full (rest from reference TRBV11-2 and TRBJ2-7): EAGVAQSPRYKIIEKRQSVAFWCNPISGHATLYWYQQILGQGPKLLIQFQNNGVVDDSQLPKDRFSAERLKGVDSTLKIQPAKLEDSAVYLCASSRAGSGRPYEQYFGPGTRLTVT.

V and J are TRBV6-1 and TRBJ2-2, with D perhaps TRBD1 (5 bases). V shed 4 bases and J shed 3 bases, with 15 bases lying between them. Germline values: CDR1 MNHNS, CDR2 SASEGT. The CDR3 contains 16 residues. Here the CDR3 reads CASSGRQRTDTGELFF. As DNA, the CDR3 is TGTGCCAGCAGTGGTAGACAGCGAACAGACACCGGGGAGCTGTTTTTT.

The V and J genes are TRBV7-9 and TRBJ2-5, with 8 bases lining up with TRBD1. The CDR3 has 15 residues. The V segment lost 5 bases and the J segment 2 bases; nucleotides outside the gene matches: 7. Germline-derived CDR1 and CDR2 are SEHNR and FQNEAQ (reference sequence). CDR3 loop: CASSGKDRVQETQYF. The CDR3 DNA is TGTGCCAGCAGCGGGAAGGACAGGGTACAAGAGACCCAGTACTTC. The full variable domain, in which reference TRBV7-9 and TRBJ2-5 provide the parts outside the CDR3, is DTGVSQNPRHKITKRGQNVTFRCDPISEHNRLYWYRQTLGQGPEFLTYFQNEAQLEKSRLLSDRFSAERPKGSFSTLEIQRTEQGDSAMYLCASSGKDRVQETQYFGPGTRLLVL.

CDR3 sequence (DNA): TGTGCCAGCAGCTTAGACTTGGTTGGAGCGGGGTTCTACGAGCAGTACTTC. Amino acids: CASSLDLVGAGFYEQYF. The rearrangement uses TRBV7-2 and TRBJ2-7; 7 nucleotides agree with TRBD2. The CDR3 has 17 amino acids. CDR1 SGHTA and CDR2 FQGNSA come from the germline V gene. Trimming at V came to 1 base and at J to 3 bases, leaving 12 bases not matched to a gene.

The chain links TRBV5-1 to TRBJ2-3; TRBD2 matches 9 bases. V gave up 1 base and J gave up 1 base; unmatched junction bases: 10. Germline V gene sequence: CDR1 SGHRS, CDR2 YFSETQ. The CDR3 consists of 18 residues. This chain's CDR3 is CASSLRREGPGRTDTQYF. CDR3 sequence (DNA): TGCGCCAGCAGCTTGCGGCGGGAGGGCCCGGGGCGCACAGATACGCAGTATTTT.

This sequence joins TRBV2 and TRBJ1-1; TRBD1 matches at 7 bases. J was trimmed by 3 bases and V by 9 bases; bases with no gene match: 4. The germline V gene has CDR1 SNHLY and CDR2 FYNNEI. The CDR3 consists of 12 residues. This CDR3 is CASRGQHTEAFF. CDR3 nucleotides: TGTGCCAGTAGGGGACAGCACACTGAAGCTTTCTTT.